The 14 T cell receptor beta chains below come from one sample, sequenced in a study of blood T cell repertoires in COVID-19 (TCRdb year 2020). The method was the immunoSEQ multiplex PCR assay. TCRdb provides this immuneACCESS table in a form limited to in-frame rearrangements. Some clones are lacking; in checked studies, under half of them reflect an unresolved V gene, and why the rest are absent is not known. This sample holds over 100,000 clones; about 89% were observed only once. More than 9.5% of the sample goes to the ten largest clones. Source material: peripheral blood. The source of these receptors is a woman aged 70-85 years with COVID-19, enrolled during active disease.

J is TRBJ2-7 and V is TRBV16; D not resolved. Germline V lookup: CDR1 KGHSY, CDR2 FQNENV. The CDR3 spans 13 residues. Deletions cut 2 bases from V and 13 bases from J, with 18 bases between. The CDR3 sequence: CASSQHSGFSVYF. The CDR3 nucleotides are TGTGCCAGCAGCCAACACTCTGGTTTTTCTGTCTACTTC.

CDR3 region: CASSLVVGAYQPQHF. CDR3 bases: TGTGCCAGCAGCTTAGTTGTGGGGGCTTATCAGCCCCAGCATTTT. V is TRBV7-8 and J is TRBJ1-5; perhaps TRBD1 as D (6 bases). The CDR3 has 15 amino acids. Trimming left V 1 base short and J 5 bases short, with 12 bases between. Germline V gene data show CDR1 as SGHVS and CDR2 as FQNEAQ.

The rearrangement uses TRBV5-1 and TRBJ2-7, with 7 bases identical to TRBD1. The CDR3 has 15 residues. J gave up 10 bases and V 4 bases, and 17 bases lay outside the gene matches. Per germline, CDR1 SGHRS and CDR2 YFSETQ. CDR3 residues: CASSQSDRQSSGQYF. The CDR3 bases are TGCGCCAGCAGCCAATCGGACAGGCAGTCGAGTGGCCAGTACTTC.

This sequence joins TRBV19 and TRBJ1-2; 7 bases align to TRBD1. The CDR3 contains 14 residues. Germline trimming cut 5 bases from V and 2 bases from J; bases unmatched to any gene: 5. The germline V gene has CDR1 LNHDA and CDR2 SQIVND (reference sequence). In nucleotides, the CDR3 is TGTGCCAGTAGTGTAAGACAGGGAAACTATGGCTACACCTTC. This gives the protein CASSVRQGNYGYTF.

V is TRBV6-5 and J is TRBJ2-1, with 8 bases lining up with TRBD1. Germline-derived CDR1 and CDR2 are MNHEY and SVGAGI. Trimming took 6 bases from V and 7 from J; bases not matched to a gene: 11. The length of the CDR3 is 15 residues. CDR3 nucleotide sequence: TGTGCCAGCAGCCCACGGACAGGGCGGCCAAATGAGCAGTTCTTC. This translates into CASSPRTGRPNEQFF.

V and J are TRBV18 and TRBJ1-4; unclear D gene. The V end lost 2 bases, the J end lost 6 bases, and 10 bases lay between the germline ends. CDR3 length: 14 amino acids. CDR1 and CDR2 from the germline V gene are KGHSH and LQKENI. This CDR3 reads CASSPETGDEKLFF. The CDR3 region has the DNA TGTGCCAGCTCACCAGAAACCGGGGATGAAAAACTGTTTTTT.

The CDR3 loop is CASSDWAGLQETQYF. For the CDR3, the DNA is TGTGCCAGCAGTGATTGGGCGGGTTTACAAGAGACCCAGTACTTC. The chain couples TRBV2 to TRBJ2-5; D possibly corresponds to TRBD2 (5 bases). V lost 3 bases and J lost 2, with 13 bases in between. This CDR3 region has 15 residues. Germline V lookup: CDR1 SNHLY, CDR2 FYNNEI.

The chain is built from TRBV7-2 and TRBJ2-5, with 9 bases fitting TRBD1. This CDR3 comprises 15 residues. The trim removed 5 bases at V and 4 bases at J, leaving 8 bases unmatched. From germline, CDR1 is SGHTA and CDR2 FQGNSA. In nucleotides, the CDR3 is TGTGCCAGCAGCGGGGGGACAGGGAAGGGAGAGACCCAGTACTTC. Translation gives CASSGGTGKGETQYF.

The genes are TRBV10-3 and TRBJ1-2; 7 bases align to TRBD1. Germline CDR1 ENHRY, CDR2 SYGVKD. V dropped 4 bases and J dropped 7; count of bases not matched to a gene: 9. CDR3 length equals 14 residues. CDR3 DNA: TGTGCCATCAGTGGCGACAGGGATATAGGTGGCTACACCTTC. It is translated as CAISGDRDIGGYTF.

This chain links TRBV7-9 with TRBJ1-2; D might be TRBD1 (6 bases). V lost 5 bases, J lost 6 bases, and 16 bases lay in between. The CDR3 consists of 14 residues. The V gene's germline CDR1 is SEHNR and CDR2 FQNEAQ (reference sequence). Here the CDR3 reads CASSGQGTVHGYTF. Written as DNA, the CDR3 is TGTGCCAGCAGCGGGCAGGGGACGGTACATGGCTACACCTTC.

The rearrangement uses TRBV9 and TRBJ2-1; no clear D. From germline, CDR1 is SGDLS and CDR2 YYNGEE. The germline V and J ends were trimmed by 2 bases and 6 bases, with 15 bases remaining between them. The CDR3 totals 15 residues. CDR3 sequence reads: CASSVTSLPGNEQFF. CDR3 in DNA: TGTGCCAGCAGCGTTACGTCCCTACCCGGCAATGAGCAGTTCTTC.

The chain recombines TRBV2 with TRBJ1-3; the match to TRBD1 covers 8 bases. The V gene end was trimmed by 10 bases and the J gene end by 0 bases; junction bases not matched to a gene: 8. The V gene's germline CDR1 is SNHLY and CDR2 FYNNEI. The CDR3 is made up of 15 amino acids. The CDR3 reads CATMTGTGSGNTIYF. CDR3 coding DNA: TGTGCCACCATGACGGGGACAGGCTCTGGAAACACCATATATTTT.

This chain joins TRBV28 and TRBJ1-5, with a weak D call TRBD1 (5 bases). CDR3 size: 17 residues. Deletions cut 3 bases from V and 3 bases from J, with 18 bases between. Germline V gene lookup returns CDR1 MDHEN and CDR2 SYDVKM. CDR3 sequence reads: CASSFPTEYFSNQPQHF. In DNA, the CDR3 is TGTGCCAGCAGTTTCCCGACAGAGTATTTCTCCAATCAGCCCCAGCATTTT.

This clone was detected only a few times. V gene TRBV11-1 combines with J gene TRBJ2-1, with 8 positions matching TRBD2. The germline gives CDR1 SGHAT, CDR2 FQDESV (reference sequence). This CDR3 is built from 16 residues. V was pared by 3 bases and J by 1 base, with 5 bases of the junction left unmatched. Written as DNA, the CDR3 is TGTGCCAGCAGCTTCGGCGGGGGGTCGTCCTACAATGAGCAGTTCTTC. This encodes CASSFGGGSSYNEQFF.